This T cell receptor beta chain originates from a study of control samples from healthy donors and cancer patients. This CDR3 spans 14 amino acids. Losses at the gene ends were 1 base for V and 4 bases for J; bases not matched to a gene: 3. Per the germline V gene, CDR1 is SQVTM and CDR2 is ANQGSEA. TCRdb's table, derived via immunoSEQ multiplex PCR, lists solely in-frame clones and lacks some. The sample has under 65,000 clones; 90% are singletons. The clonotype originates from a woman aged 50 to 60 with colorectal cancer. Sequencing input: PBMCs. The chain couples TRBV29-1 to TRBJ2-4, with 8 nucleotides matching TRBD1. The CDR3 DNA is TGCAGCGTTGAAGTAGGACAGGGAAAAAACATTCAGTACTTC. It yields the protein CSVEVGQGKNIQYF.